A selection of T cell receptor beta chains follows, all from one sample in a study of cytomegalovirus exposure and HLA in healthy donors. TCRdb keeps only in-frame clones here, not all; method: immunoSEQ multiplex PCR. The data show roughly 110,000 clones, approximately 80% seen once. The sequencing input was PBMCs. The receptors come from a man aged 55 to 70 in good health and CMV-seronegative. Both conserved end residues are part of each CDR3. The order of the fields is V gene, J gene, D gene, clone size, CDR3 protein, CDR3 DNA. A D gene is named only where the DNA matches it firmly. Size tells how often a clone was seen (once, few, many) or the class of an expanded clone, and some rows leave it out.

TRBV9	TRBJ1-2	TRBD1	NA	CASSVSTGVYGYTF	TGTGCCAGCAGCGTATCCACAGGGGTCTATGGCTACACCTTC
TRBV5-1	TRBJ2-1	TRBD2	NA	CASNLGSGGYNEQFF	TGCGCCAGCAACCTAGGGAGCGGGGGGTACAATGAGCAGTTCTTC
TRBV18	TRBJ2-1	TRBD2	NA	CASSPRSTSGGGNEQFF	TGTGCCAGCTCACCACGGTCGACTAGCGGGGGAGGTAATGAGCAGTTCTTC
TRBV25-1	TRBJ1-1	TRBD1	NA	CASGEGQGNTEAFF	TGTGCCAGCGGTGAAGGACAGGGGAACACTGAAGCTTTCTTT
TRBV28	TRBJ2-1	NA	NA	CASSFGTLYNEQFF	TGTGCCAGCAGTTTCGGGACTCTATACAATGAGCAGTTCTTC
TRBV28	TRBJ1-1	NA	NA	CASTAGTSGRTEAFF	TGTGCCAGCACCGCCGGGACATCGGGACGCACTGAAGCTTTCTTT
TRBV7-2	TRBJ1-5	TRBD1	NA	CASSVVFSGGANQPQHF	TGTGCCAGCAGCGTGGTCTTCTCAGGGGGTGCGAATCAGCCCCAGCATTTT
TRBV4-1	TRBJ2-2	NA	NA	CASSQRGLNTGELFF	TGCGCCAGCAGCCAACGGGGACTGAACACCGGGGAGCTGTTTTTT
TRBV28	TRBJ2-4	NA	NA	CASSSPGAGAKNIQYF	TGTGCCAGCAGTTCCCCAGGGGCTGGAGCCAAAAACATTCAGTACTTC
TRBV6-5	TRBJ1-6	NA	NA	CASSYAESSYNSPLHF	TGTGCCAGCAGTTACGCGGAGAGCTCCTATAATTCACCCCTCCACTTT
TRBV6-4	TRBJ2-3	TRBD2	few	CASSDSAGGSTDTQYF	TGTGCCAGCAGTGACTCCGCGGGGGGCTCCACAGATACGCAGTATTTT
TRBV7-2	TRBJ1-5	NA	NA	CASNLLGGGQPQHF	TGTGCCAGCAACTTACTGGGGGGAGGTCAGCCCCAGCATTTT
TRBV7-2	TRBJ2-5	TRBD2	NA	CASSVGLAGVETQYF	TGTGCCAGCAGCGTGGGACTAGCGGGGGTAGAGACCCAGTACTTC
TRBV7-9	TRBJ1-3	NA	NA	CASSEGSPGNTIYF	TGTGCCAGCAGCGAGGGTTCCCCTGGAAACACCATATATTTT
TRBV4-3	TRBJ2-1	TRBD1	NA	CASSQDLGQAREQFF	TGCGCCAGCAGCCAAGATCTGGGACAGGCACGGGAGCAGTTCTTC
TRBV18	TRBJ2-6	NA	once	CASSPRTAGANVLTF	TGTGCCAGCTCACCACGTACGGCTGGGGCCAACGTCCTGACTTTC
TRBV18	TRBJ2-3	NA	NA	CASSPQGADLGGTQYF	TGTGCCAGCTCACCACAGGGAGCGGATCTGGGGGGTACGCAGTATTTT
TRBV5-1	TRBJ2-5	TRBD1	NA	CASSLGRTGGSETQYF	TGCGCCAGCAGCTTGGGTCGGACAGGGGGCTCTGAGACCCAGTACTTC
TRBV7-9	TRBJ2-5	TRBD1	NA	CASSSSDRVETQYF	TGTGCCAGCAGCTCCTCGGACAGGGTAGAGACCCAGTACTTC
TRBV6-6	TRBJ1-4	NA	NA	CASSPTGNEKLFF	TGTGCCAGCAGTCCCACAGGGAATGAAAAACTGTTTTTT
TRBV18	TRBJ2-3	TRBD1	NA	CASSQNGQGLGDTQYF	TGTGCCAGCTCACAAAATGGACAGGGTCTCGGAGATACGCAGTATTTT
TRBV6-4	TRBJ2-3	TRBD2	NA	CASSELAGVADTQYF	TGTGCCAGCAGTGAACTAGCGGGGGTTGCAGATACGCAGTATTTT
TRBV9	TRBJ2-3	NA	NA	CASSVGPNTDTQYF	TGTGCCAGCAGCGTAGGGCCGAACACAGATACGCAGTATTTT
TRBV7-2	TRBJ2-3	NA	NA	CASSWDTQQDTQYF	TGTGCCAGCAGCTGGGACACACAGCAGGATACGCAGTATTTT
TRBV5-5	TRBJ2-4	TRBD1	once	CASSLPGTGGNIQYF	TGTGCCAGCAGCTTACCTGGGACAGGGGGTAACATTCAGTACTTC
TRBV5-4	TRBJ2-2	NA	NA	CASSSGGTARANTGELFF	TGTGCCAGCAGCTCCGGAGGGACAGCTCGCGCGAACACCGGGGAGCTGTTTTTT
TRBV5-1	TRBJ2-5	NA	NA	CASSSTGTSETQYF	TGCGCCAGCAGCTCTACTGGGACATCAGAGACCCAGTACTTC
TRBV5-5	TRBJ1-6	NA	NA	CASSFRQFNSPLHF	TGTGCCAGCAGCTTCCGACAATTTAATTCACCCCTCCACTTT
TRBV7-6	TRBJ1-1	NA	NA	CASSLQGNTEAFF	TGTGCCAGCAGCCTACAGGGCAACACTGAAGCTTTCTTT
TRBV15	TRBJ1-1	TRBD1	few	CATSPRGGSGGAFF	TGTGCCACCAGCCCCCGAGGGGGCTCTGGGGGGGCTTTCTTT
TRBV29-1	TRBJ1-2	TRBD1	NA	CSVEDLPRGGQEIYGYTF	TGCAGCGTTGAAGATCTTCCGCGTGGTGGACAGGAAATTTATGGCTACACCTTC
TRBV2	TRBJ2-5	NA	NA	CASSDLGLVQETQYF	TGTGCCAGCAGTGATCTGGGACTTGTCCAAGAGACCCAGTACTTC
TRBV7-2	TRBJ1-6	NA	once	CASSFGQGGSYNSPLHF	TGTGCCAGCAGCTTCGGGCAGGGTGGATCCTATAATTCACCCCTCCACTTT
TRBV29-1	TRBJ2-2	TRBD1	NA	CSVEGQGYTGELFF	TGCAGCGTTGAAGGACAGGGATACACCGGGGAGCTGTTTTTT
TRBV5-8	TRBJ2-1	TRBD1	NA	CASSLVDRVRGPNNEQFF	TGTGCCAGCAGCTTGGTGGACAGGGTACGAGGACCCAACAATGAGCAGTTCTTC
TRBV4-3	TRBJ2-3	NA	NA	CASSPLFGGASTDTRYF	TGCGCCAGCAGCCCTCTATTCGGGGGAGCTAGCACAGATACGCGGTATTTT
TRBV5-1	TRBJ1-2	NA	NA	CASSLAANYGYTF	TGCGCCAGCAGCTTGGCGGCTAACTATGGCTACACCTTC
TRBV6-5	TRBJ1-3	NA	NA	CASRGSSGNTIYF	TGTGCCAGCAGGGGGAGCTCTGGAAACACCATATATTTT
TRBV2	TRBJ1-5	NA	NA	CASTRDKDSNQPQHF	TGTGCCAGCACCCGGGACAAGGATAGCAATCAGCCCCAGCATTTT
TRBV5-1	TRBJ2-1	TRBD1	NA	CASSFGQADNNEQFF	TGCGCCAGCAGCTTCGGACAGGCCGACAACAATGAGCAGTTCTTC
TRBV30	TRBJ1-4	NA	NA	CAWSDLSEKLFF	TGTGCCTGGAGTGACTTAAGCGAAAAACTGTTTTTT
TRBV4-3	TRBJ1-2	NA	NA	CASSQDMGAGNYGYTF	TGCGCCAGCAGCCAAGATATGGGGGCAGGAAACTATGGCTACACCTTC
TRBV19	TRBJ1-5	NA	NA	CASSISGSLGNQPQHF	TGTGCCAGTAGTATAAGTGGGAGCCTGGGAAATCAGCCCCAGCATTTT
TRBV5-4	TRBJ1-2	NA	once	CASSPEVQGNYGYTF	TGTGCCAGCAGCCCAGAGGTTCAGGGAAACTATGGCTACACCTTC
TRBV29-1	TRBJ1-1	NA	NA	CSALGQLNTEAFF	TGCAGCGCCCTGGGACAACTAAACACTGAAGCTTTCTTT
TRBV6-1	TRBJ2-2	NA	NA	CASSQASLDTGELFF	TGTGCCAGCAGCCAGGCTAGCCTCGACACCGGGGAGCTGTTTTTT
TRBV19	TRBJ2-1	TRBD1	NA	CASSIRGKTGQGRGTEQFF	TGTGCCAGTAGTATCAGAGGGAAGACGGGACAGGGAAGAGGAACTGAGCAGTTCTTC
TRBV18	TRBJ2-5	NA	NA	CASSPSGGVETQYF	TGTGCCAGCTCACCGTCAGGAGGGGTGGAGACCCAGTACTTC
TRBV30	TRBJ2-7	NA	NA	CAWSAHNEQYF	TGTGCCTGGAGTGCCCACAACGAGCAGTACTTC
TRBV19	TRBJ1-1	TRBD1	NA	CASDRGPGVTEAFF	TGTGCCAGTGACAGGGGGCCTGGTGTCACTGAAGCTTTCTTT
TRBV6-5	TRBJ1-6	NA	NA	CASSTPGLRNSPLHF	TGTGCCAGCAGTACTCCGGGACTGCGCAATTCACCCCTCCACTTT
TRBV11-1	TRBJ1-1	NA	once	CASSPIRTRKNTEAFF	TGTGCCAGCAGCCCAATAAGGACACGAAAGAACACTGAAGCTTTCTTT
TRBV14	TRBJ2-4	TRBD1	NA	CASSQQPGTGTIQYF	TGTGCCAGCAGCCAACAACCCGGGACAGGGACCATTCAGTACTTC
TRBV6-5	TRBJ2-1	TRBD2	NA	CASSYSSGGYNEQFF	TGTGCCAGCAGTTACTCTAGCGGGGGTTACAATGAGCAGTTCTTC
TRBV5-3	TRBJ1-5	TRBD1	NA	CARSFHRGSYSNQPQHF	TGTGCCAGAAGCTTTCACAGGGGATCCTATAGCAATCAGCCCCAGCATTTT
TRBV14	TRBJ1-6	NA	NA	CASSQPGFDSPLHF	TGTGCCAGCAGCCAACCAGGGTTTGATTCACCCCTCCACTTT
TRBV7-2	TRBJ2-3	TRBD2	NA	CASSSQGTSASTDTQYF	TGTGCCAGCAGCTCACAAGGGACTAGTGCTAGCACAGATACGCAGTATTTT